This entry lists 15 T cell receptor beta chains sequenced from one sample in a study of blood T cell repertoires in COVID-19. Method: immunoSEQ multiplex PCR; TCRdb's copy keeps in-frame clones and lacks some. The table has 300,000 to 450,000 clones, 87% seen once. The specimen sequenced was PBMCs or T cells enriched from blood (not recorded which). The receptors here all came from a man aged 30 to 39 who had recovered from COVID-19.

The chain carries TRBV5-1 and TRBJ2-7; 7 positions match TRBD1. Germline V CDR1 and CDR2: SGHRS, YFSETQ. The CDR3 contains 15 residues. Trimming removed 4 bases from V and 2 bases from J; junction bases left unmatched: 9. CDR3 sequence (DNA): TGCGCCAGCAGCCCACAGGGGACCGGGACCTACGAGCAGTACTTC. Encoded protein: CASSPQGTGTYEQYF. The full variable domain, with the rest looked up from reference TRBV5-1 and TRBJ2-7, is KAGVTQTPRYLIKTRGQQVTLSCSPISGHRSVSWYQQTPGQGLQFLFEYFSETQRNKGNFPGRFSGRQFSNSRSEMNVSTLELGDSALYLCASSPQGTGTYEQYFGPGTRLTVT.

This clone was counted once. The V and J genes are TRBV9 and TRBJ2-1; TRBD1 is a possible D gene (7 bases). The CDR3 contains 13 residues. V shed 2 bases and J shed 8 bases, with 11 bases lying between them. CDR1 and CDR2 from the germline V gene are SGDLS and YYNGEE. As DNA, the CDR3 is TGTGCCAGCAGCGTGGGCAGGGGGGATGAGCAGTTCTTC. Encoded protein: CASSVGRGDEQFF. The whole variable domain, filled in from reference TRBV9 and TRBJ2-1, reads DSGVTQTPKHLITATGQRVTLRCSPRSGDLSVYWYQQSLDQGLQFLIQYYNGEERAKGNILERFSAQQFPDLHSELNLSSLELGDSALYFCASSVGRGDEQFFGPGTRLTVL.

This clone was detected only a few times. The chain has TRBV25-1 and TRBJ2-1; 8 bases agree with TRBD2. J was trimmed by 9 bases and V by 4 bases; bases with no gene match: 11. The CDR3 runs 15 residues. The germline gives CDR1 MGHDK, CDR2 SYGVNS. CDR3 in amino acids: CASSGVFGGASEQFF. CDR3 sequence (DNA): TGTGCCAGCAGTGGGGTCTTCGGGGGGGCAAGTGAGCAGTTCTTC.

The chain couples TRBV5-4 to TRBJ1-2, with TRBD1 as a possible D gene (5 bases). Germline V gene data show CDR1 as SGHNT and CDR2 as YYREEE (reference sequence). Trimming removed 4 bases from V and 3 bases from J, with 10 bases in between. This CDR3 spans 13 amino acids. The CDR3 loop is CASSETGDYGYTF. DNA of the CDR3: TGTGCCAGCAGCGAAACAGGAGACTATGGCTACACCTTC.

CDR3 DNA: TGTGCCTGGAGTCGCCGTGGAGGAACCTACGAGCAGTACTTC. Protein sequence: CAWSRRGGTYEQYF. The rearrangement uses TRBV30 and TRBJ2-7; D perhaps matches TRBD2 (5 bases). The CDR3 sequence is 14 residues long. The germline V gene has CDR1 GTSNPN and CDR2 SVGIG (reference sequence). Trimming stripped 2 bases from V and 2 bases from J, with 13 bases between.

The rearrangement joins TRBV6-2 or TRBV6-3 to TRBJ2-5; D is unclear. Germline CDR1 reads MNHEY; CDR2 reads SVGEGT. Trimming stripped 5 bases from V and 1 base from J, with 11 bases between. The CDR3 extends over 14 amino acids. The CDR3 here is CASSTSEAQETQYF. The CDR3 nucleotides are TGTGCCAGCAGTACGTCCGAAGCCCAAGAGACCCAGTACTTC.

This clone was seen a handful of times. The chain employs TRBV7-2 and TRBJ1-1, with a possible D match to TRBD1 (6 bases). The V and J ends lost 4 bases and 2 bases respectively, with 17 bases between them. CDR1 and CDR2 (germline): SGHTA, FQGNSA. This CDR3 is built from 16 residues. The CDR3 region is CASSSLRRGFNTEAFF. As DNA, the CDR3 is TGTGCCAGCAGCTCCCTACGCAGGGGCTTTAACACTGAAGCTTTCTTT.

CDR3 protein: CASWGRYGYTF. Written as DNA, the CDR3 is TGTGCCAGCTGGGGGCGATACGGCTACACCTTC. The chain employs TRBV2 and TRBJ1-2, with D perhaps matching TRBD1 (6 bases). Germline V gene sequence: CDR1 SNHLY, CDR2 FYNNEI. The CDR3 runs to 11 residues. Trimming removed 8 bases at V and 8 bases at J, with 12 bases between.

This clone was found once. The chain uses TRBV30 and TRBJ1-5, with D hard to call. Germline V gives CDR1 GTSNPN, CDR2 SVGIG (reference sequence). The CDR3 extends over 13 amino acids. V was clipped by 0 bases and J by 4 bases, with 7 bases between them. The CDR3 region is CAWSVFNNQPQHF. In DNA, the CDR3 is TGTGCCTGGAGTGTGTTTAATAATCAGCCCCAGCATTTT.

This rearrangement joins TRBV5-1 to TRBJ2-7; possible D gene TRBD1, 5 bases. V was shortened by 0 bases and J by 4 bases, with 11 bases between the two germline ends. Germline lookup yields CDR1 SGHRS and CDR2 YFSETQ. This CDR3 region has 14 residues. The CDR3 DNA follows: TGCGCCAGCAGCTTGGGCCAGGGAATTTACGAGCAGTACTTC. Protein sequence: CASSLGQGIYEQYF.

The V call is TRBV29-1, the J call TRBJ1-6, with D hard to call. The length of the CDR3 is 12 residues. Germline values: CDR1 SQVTM, CDR2 ANQGSEA. The V end lost 4 bases, the J end lost 10 bases, and 11 bases lay between the germline ends. This CDR3 reads CSVGDGGSPLHF. The CDR3 nucleotides read TGCAGCGTTGGCGACGGAGGATCACCCCTCCACTTT.

The chain has TRBV5-4 and TRBJ1-1; 9 bases fit TRBD1. Germline CDR1 SGHNT, CDR2 YYREEE (reference sequence). J lost 6 bases, V lost 4 bases, and 7 bases had no gene match. The CDR3 is made up of 14 amino acids. The CDR3 loop reads CASSQGQGSPEAFF. The CDR3 nucleotides are TGTGCCAGCAGCCAGGGACAGGGAAGTCCTGAAGCTTTCTTT. The whole variable domain, remainder taken from reference TRBV5-4 and TRBJ1-1, is ETGVTQSPTHLIKTRGQQVTLRCSSQSGHNTVSWYQQALGQGPQFIFQYYREEENGRGNFPPRFSGLQFPNYSSELNVNALELDDSALYLCASSQGQGSPEAFFGQGTRLTVV.

The V and J genes are TRBV7-9 and TRBJ1-3, with no clear D. Trimming shortened V by 3 bases and J by 4 bases, and 10 bases separated the two germline ends. The CDR3 consists of 14 residues. The V gene's germline CDR1 is SEHNR and CDR2 FQNEAQ (reference sequence). The CDR3 sequence: CASSLLVAGNTIYF. CDR3 nucleotides: TGTGCCAGCAGCTTGTTAGTAGCGGGAAACACCATATATTTT.

CDR3 coding DNA: TGCGCCAGCAGTGCGACAGGACCTGAGACCCAGTACTTC. Its protein is CASSATGPETQYF. The gene calls are TRBV10-2 and TRBJ2-5; D perhaps matches TRBD1 (6 bases). CDR1 is WSHSY and CDR2 is SAAADI in the germline V gene. The CDR3 extends over 13 amino acids. V gave up 4 bases and J gave up 5 bases, with 11 bases separating them.

The gene calls are TRBV19 and TRBJ2-2, with TRBD1 matching 11 bases. CDR3 size: 13 residues. In germline, CDR1 is LNHDA, CDR2 SQIVND (reference sequence). V shed 10 bases and J 5 bases; nucleotides not matched to a gene: 3. CDR3 nucleotides: TGTGCCACCGGACAGGGGGCTACCGGGGAGCTGTTTTTT. Translation: CATGQGATGELFF.